Shown below are 20 T cell receptor beta chains from a single sample sequenced in a study of blood T cells in healthy people across ages. The use of a sample-barcoded 5' primer and a J-beta primer mix characterized a second PCR of about 6 to 12 cycles. TCRdb itself ran the 5' RACE reads through MiXCR, one entry per CDR3 protein. The sample records 600,000 to 900,000 distinct CDR3 sequences, 25% to 30% being singletons. This same sample was also part of a study on T cells of mothers and their children.

Sequenced input: blood. Receptor source: a boy younger than 18 in good health.

This clonotype occurred a few times. This chain links TRBV4-2 with TRBJ2-5; possibly TRBD1 or TRBD2 for D (5 bases each). This CDR3 has 14 amino acids. The germline gives CDR1 LGHNA, CDR2 YNFKEQ. With 3 bases removed from V and 1 base from J, the gap between germline ends came to 9 bases. This chain's CDR3 is CASSHGTPQETQYF. CDR3 sequence (DNA): TGTGCCAGCAGCCACGGGACGCCCCAAGAGACCCAGTACTTC.

The V gene is TRBV28, the J gene TRBJ1-1; possibly TRBD1 for D (6 bases). The germline CDR1 and CDR2 sequences are MDHEN and SYDVKM. V lost 7 bases, J lost 7 bases, and 19 bases lay in between. This CDR3 is 14 amino acids long. The CDR3 DNA follows: TGTGCCAGCATCCCCGGACAGACCAACGATGAAGCTTTCTTT. Residues: CASIPGQTNDEAFF.

This clonotype has just a few counts. V is TRBV2 and J is TRBJ1-2; 9 nucleotides match TRBD1. Looked up from germline, CDR1 is SNHLY and CDR2 is FYNNEI. CDR3 length: 14 residues. Losses at the gene ends were 8 bases for V and 4 bases for J; bases not matched to a gene: 8. The CDR3 DNA reads TGTGCCAGCTGGGGGTTGACAGGGGGCTATGGCTACACCTTC. Its protein product is CASWGLTGGYGYTF.

The chain employs TRBV3-1 and TRBJ1-5, with 8 bases aligning to TRBD1. CDR1 and CDR2 (germline): LGHDT, YNNKEL (reference sequence). J lost 7 bases, V lost 4 bases, and 3 bases had no gene match. The CDR3 is made up of 13 amino acids. The CDR3, as DNA: TGTGCCAGCAGCCCGCAGGGGGCCCAGCCCCAGCATTTT. Amino acid sequence: CASSPQGAQPQHF.

The sample holds a few counts of this clonotype. V and J are TRBV5-1 and TRBJ2-5; no definite D call. The J call may be mistaken, given a closer DNA end match to TRBJ2-1. The CDR3 runs to 12 residues. CDR1 and CDR2 from the germline V gene are SGHRS and YFSETQ. CDR3 protein: CASSPMGDEQFF. The CDR3 DNA sequence: TGCGCCAGCAGCCCTATGGGCGATGAGCAGTTCTTC.

This chain uses TRBV10-3 with TRBJ2-5; D gene unclear. The germline V and J ends were trimmed by 4 bases and 5 bases, with 20 bases remaining between them. This CDR3 spans 16 amino acids. Looked up from germline, CDR1 is ENHRY and CDR2 is SYGVKD. The CDR3 nucleotides read TGTGCCATCAGTGGGGTGTCTAAGCAGTTTAAGGAGACCCAGTACTTC. Translated, it gives CAISGVSKQFKETQYF.

This clonotype was counted at least ten times. The gene calls are TRBV29-1 and TRBJ2-7; D tentatively reads TRBD1 or TRBD2 (5 bases each). The CDR3 is 11 residues long. Looked up from germline, CDR1 is SQVTM and CDR2 is ANQGSEA. The ends were cut back, 6 bases at V and 4 bases at J, with 10 bases in the middle. CDR3 loop: CSVGDGYEQYF. DNA for the CDR3: TGCAGCGTGGGGGATGGATACGAGCAGTACTTC.

The chain combines TRBV7-3 with TRBJ1-1; D gene ambiguous. The V and J ends lost 0 bases and 4 bases respectively, with 6 bases between them. The CDR3 totals 13 residues. Germline V CDR1 and CDR2: SGHTA, FQGTGA. The CDR3 DNA is TGTGCCAGCAGCTTAACAATTGTCACTGAAGCTTTCTTT. Translation gives CASSLTIVTEAFF.

Only a few counts were recorded for this clonotype. The V gene is TRBV5-4, the J gene TRBJ2-3; D may be TRBD2 (5 bases). This CDR3 region has 14 residues. Trimming pared 1 base from V and 2 bases from J, leaving 8 bases between. Germline values: CDR1 SGHNT, CDR2 YYREEE (reference sequence). CDR3 in amino acids: CASSLIANTDTQYF. DNA for the CDR3: TGTGCCAGCAGCTTGATAGCGAACACAGATACGCAGTATTTT. Supplemented by reference TRBV5-4 and TRBJ2-3, the full variable domain reads ETGVTQSPTHLIKTRGQQVTLRCSSQSGHNTVSWYQQALGQGPQFIFQYYREEENGRGNFPPRFSGLQFPNYSSELNVNALELDDSALYLCASSLIANTDTQYFGPGTRLTVL.

This chain links TRBV28 with TRBJ2-7; possibly TRBD1 for D (5 bases). The germline V gene encodes CDR1 MDHEN and CDR2 SYDVKM. The CDR3 totals 14 residues. The V gene lost 2 bases and the J gene lost 6 bases, with 14 bases spanning the gap. This CDR3 is CASSLVPRRGEQYF. The CDR3 nucleotides read TGTGCCAGCAGTTTAGTCCCTAGAAGGGGCGAGCAGTACTTC.

The chain is built from TRBV7-9 and TRBJ2-3; 7 bases map to TRBD2. The germline V gene encodes CDR1 SEHNR and CDR2 FQNEAQ (reference sequence). V gave up 3 bases and J gave up 0 bases; unmatched junction bases: 3. This CDR3 contains 15 residues. The CDR3 reads CASSFRGDSTDTQYF. Written as DNA, the CDR3 is TGTGCCAGCAGCTTCCGGGGGGATAGCACAGATACGCAGTATTTT.

The genes are TRBV28 and TRBJ2-1; the D gene is possibly TRBD1 (6 bases). The DNA end lines up better with TRBJ2-7; the J call may be wrong. Germline V lookup: CDR1 MDHEN, CDR2 SYDVKM. This CDR3 is 16 amino acids long. The CDR3 DNA is TGTGCCAGCAGTACCGGACAGCCGTCCGTCTCCTACGAGCAGTACTTC. Its translation: CASSTGQPSVSYEQYF.

Worth noting for this clonotype: The junction departs from the called germline gene at one end, perhaps through a read error. CDR3 DNA sequence: TGCGCCAGCAGCAGCGGGGACAGCTCTGGAAACACCATATACTTT. This codes for CASSSGDSSGNTIYF. This chain uses TRBV5-1 with TRBJ1-3, with 7 bases fitting TRBD1. Per the germline V gene, CDR1 is SGHRS and CDR2 is YFSETQ. This CDR3 has 15 amino acids.

On this clonotype: Possible read error: a much larger clone is one base away. The J gene is TRBJ2-1, the V gene TRBV9; D possibly corresponds to TRBD2 (5 bases). The CDR3 contains 15 residues. CDR1 and CDR2 (germline): SGDLS, YYNGEE. CDR3 nucleotide sequence: TGTGCCAGCAGTGCCAACTCGGAGGCAGCCTACGAGCAGTCCTTC. As protein: CASSANSEAAYEQSF.

The rearrangement joins TRBV7-9 to TRBJ2-7; no clear D gene. Germline CDR1 reads SEHNR; CDR2 reads FQNEAQ (reference sequence). This CDR3 has 14 residues. The V and J ends lost 7 bases and 2 bases respectively, with 15 bases between them. DNA of the CDR3: TGTGCCAGCACCTTCCTGTCCCCCCCCTACGAGCAGTACTTC. Amino acids: CASTFLSPPYEQYF.

This clonotype was seen only a few times. V usage is TRBV20-1 and J usage is TRBJ2-5; TRBD2 matches 8 bases. V shed 6 bases and J 5 bases; nucleotides not matched to a gene: 14. This CDR3 comprises 15 residues. The germline V gene has CDR1 DFQATT and CDR2 SNEGSKA (reference sequence). CDR3 amino acids: CSAPSTGGVGETQYF. CDR3 nucleotide sequence: TGCAGTGCGCCATCGACCGGGGGGGTCGGGGAGACCCAGTACTTC.

The rearrangement links TRBV27 to TRBJ2-1; 8 bases are a match to TRBD1. The J call is uncertain, as TRBJ2-5 better fits the DNA end. The CDR3 is 16 residues long. Germline V gene sequence: CDR1 MNHEY, CDR2 SMNVEV (reference sequence). The CDR3 sequence is CASSPTPWTGWETQYF. In nucleotides, the CDR3 is TGTGCCAGCAGTCCAACGCCCTGGACAGGGTGGGAGACCCAGTACTTC.

The gene calls are TRBV7-7 and TRBJ2-5, with D perhaps matching TRBD2 (5 bases). The germline gives CDR1 SSHAT, CDR2 FNYEAQ (reference sequence). V was shortened by 4 bases and J by 5 bases, with 17 bases between the two germline ends. This CDR3 contains 15 residues. The CDR3 DNA is TGTGCCAGCAGCTCGGACCTTAAGGAGGTGGAGACCCAGTACTTC. Translated, it gives CASSSDLKEVETQYF. Full variable domain (rest looked up from reference TRBV7-7 and TRBJ2-5): GAGVSQSPRYKVTKRGQDVTLRCDPISSHATLYWYQQALGQGPEFLTYFNYEAQPDKSGLPSDRFSAERPEGSISTLTIQRTEQRDSAMYRCASSSDLKEVETQYFGPGTRLLVL.

In this sample, this clonotype turned up a few times. This chain links TRBV3-1 with TRBJ1-2, with no clear D. Germline V gene data show CDR1 as LGHDT and CDR2 as YNNKEL (reference sequence). The CDR3 is 16 residues long. V was pared by 4 bases and J by 2 bases, with 17 bases between. This CDR3 is CASSRLIDMTNYGYTF. The CDR3 DNA follows: TGTGCCAGCAGCCGACTAATAGACATGACAAACTATGGCTACACCTTC. The variable domain in full, completed from reference TRBV3-1 and TRBJ1-2, reads DTAVSQTPKYLVTQMGNDKSIKCEQNLGHDTMYWYKQDSKKFLKIMFSYNNKELIINETVPNRFSPKSPDKAHLNLHINSLELGDSAVYFCASSRLIDMTNYGYTFGSGTRLTVV.

The chain couples TRBV25-1 to TRBJ2-1; 7 bases are shared with TRBD1. The CDR3 loop spans 15 amino acids. With 7 bases clipped from V and 1 base from J, the junction kept 7 bases outside the gene matches. Germline V gene lookup returns CDR1 MGHDK and CDR2 SYGVNS. This CDR3 reads CASTPQGKSYNEQFF. The DNA of the CDR3 is TGTGCCAGCACCCCACAGGGGAAGTCCTACAATGAGCAGTTCTTC.